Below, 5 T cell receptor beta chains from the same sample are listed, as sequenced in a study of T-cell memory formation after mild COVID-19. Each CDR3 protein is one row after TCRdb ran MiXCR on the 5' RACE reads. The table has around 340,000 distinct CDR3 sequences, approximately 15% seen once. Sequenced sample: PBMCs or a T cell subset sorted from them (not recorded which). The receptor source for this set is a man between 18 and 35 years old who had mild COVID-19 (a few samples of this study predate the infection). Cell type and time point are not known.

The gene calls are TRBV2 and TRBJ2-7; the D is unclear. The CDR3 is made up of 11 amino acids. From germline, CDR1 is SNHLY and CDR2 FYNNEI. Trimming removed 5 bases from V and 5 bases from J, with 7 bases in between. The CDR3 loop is CASSYQDEQYF. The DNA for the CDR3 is TGTGCCAGCAGTTATCAGGACGAGCAGTACTTC.

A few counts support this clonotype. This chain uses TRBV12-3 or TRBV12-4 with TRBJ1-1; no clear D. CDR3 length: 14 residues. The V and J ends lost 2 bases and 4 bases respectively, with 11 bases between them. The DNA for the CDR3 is TGTGCCAGCAGTTTAACCGGGGAGCCCACTGAAGCTTTCTTT. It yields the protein CASSLTGEPTEAFF.

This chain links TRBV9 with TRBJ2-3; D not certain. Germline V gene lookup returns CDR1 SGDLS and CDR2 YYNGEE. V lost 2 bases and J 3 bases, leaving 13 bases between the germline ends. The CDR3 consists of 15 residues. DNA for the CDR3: TGTGCCAGCAGCGTTCCCGGATCCGCTACAGATACGCAGTATTTT. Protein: CASSVPGSATDTQYF.

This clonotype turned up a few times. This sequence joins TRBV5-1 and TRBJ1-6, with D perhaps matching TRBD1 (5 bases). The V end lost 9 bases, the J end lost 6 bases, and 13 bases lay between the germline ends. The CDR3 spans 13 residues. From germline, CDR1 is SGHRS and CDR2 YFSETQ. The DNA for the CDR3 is TGCGCCACCAGGCAGGGAGGTAATTCACCCCTCCACTTT. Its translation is CATRQGGNSPLHF.

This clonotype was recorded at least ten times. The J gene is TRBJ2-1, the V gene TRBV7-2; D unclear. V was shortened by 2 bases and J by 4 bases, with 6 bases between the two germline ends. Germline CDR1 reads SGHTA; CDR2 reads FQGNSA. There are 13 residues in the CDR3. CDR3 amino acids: CASSLRLYNEQFF. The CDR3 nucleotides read TGTGCCAGCAGCTTACGGCTTTACAATGAGCAGTTCTTC.